This record concerns one T cell receptor (beta chain) sequence. Its antigen is still unknown. TCRdb's copy holds only in-frame clones and misses some; the assay was immunoSEQ multiplex PCR. The sample records over 65,000 clones, approximately 80% being singletons. This specimen belongs to a study of memory CD4+ T cells and cytomegalovirus serostatus. The wider study: Of the healthy Belgian adults, several were CMV seropositive and 20 to 30 seronegative. Study results and limitations: Of 150 to 200 reported CMV TCRbeta sequences, under 80 were found in memory CD4+ repertoires.

Single viable CD3+CD4+CD8-CD45RO+ cells were sorted as the memory CD4+ T cells. Looked up from germline, CDR1 is SQVTM and CDR2 is ANQGSEA. The CDR3 sequence is 14 residues long. The ends were cut back, 5 bases at V and 0 bases at J, with 14 bases in the middle. Sequencing was performed on memory CD4+ T cells from blood. This TCR was recovered from an adult in good health and CMV-seropositive. This chain joins TRBV29-1 and TRBJ2-7; D is perhaps TRBD1 or TRBD2 (6 bases each). The CDR3 bases are TGCAGCGTTAAATGGGGGGCCAACTCCTACGAGCAGTACTTC. Protein product: CSVKWGANSYEQYF.